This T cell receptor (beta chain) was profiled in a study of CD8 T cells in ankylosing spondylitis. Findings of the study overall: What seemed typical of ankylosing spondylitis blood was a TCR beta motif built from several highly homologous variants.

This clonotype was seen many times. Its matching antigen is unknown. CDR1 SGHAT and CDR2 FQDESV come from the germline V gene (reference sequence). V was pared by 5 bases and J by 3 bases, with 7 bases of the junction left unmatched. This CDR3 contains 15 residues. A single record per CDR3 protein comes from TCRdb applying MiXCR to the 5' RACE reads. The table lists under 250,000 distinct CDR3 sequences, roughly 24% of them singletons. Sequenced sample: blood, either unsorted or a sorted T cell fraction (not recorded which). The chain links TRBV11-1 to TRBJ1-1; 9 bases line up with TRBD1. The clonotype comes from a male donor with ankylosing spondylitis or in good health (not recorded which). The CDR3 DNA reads TGTGCCAGCAGCCCACAGGGGGCAGGGGACACTGAAGCTTTCTTT. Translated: CASSPQGAGDTEAFF.